These 21 T cell receptor beta chains originate from one sample sequenced in a study of shared clonotypes between healthy human individuals. Measured with immunoSEQ multiplex PCR; TCRdb has only the in-frame clones, and not every one. The repertoire holds about 980,000 clones, with 60% to 85% as singletons. The specimen sequenced was memory CD4+ T cells sorted from blood. Subset noted: CD45RA-negative fraction. The origin of the receptors is a man between 18 and 35 years old in good health.

This chain joins TRBV30 and TRBJ2-5; D is possibly TRBD2 (7 bases). Germline values: CDR1 GTSNPN, CDR2 SVGIG (reference sequence). The ends were cut back, 6 bases at V and 4 bases at J, with 12 bases in the middle. The CDR3 extends over 12 amino acids. The CDR3 DNA reads as TGTGCCTGCCGGGGGGCCGGAGAGACCCAGTACTTC. This sequence encodes CACRGAGETQYF.

V is TRBV5-1 and J is TRBJ2-6; D may be TRBD1 (6 bases). CDR1 and CDR2 (germline): SGHRS, YFSETQ. Trimming took 4 bases from V and 4 from J, leaving 18 bases between them. The CDR3 totals 17 residues. CDR3 loop: CASSSSGQGVGANVLTF. CDR3 sequence (DNA): TGCGCCAGCAGCAGCTCGGGACAAGGGGTCGGGGCCAACGTCCTGACTTTC.

This clone has just one count. The gene calls are TRBV9 and TRBJ1-4; possible D gene TRBD1, 5 bases. The CDR3 is made up of 16 amino acids. V gave up 0 bases and J gave up 6 bases, with 15 bases separating them. In germline, CDR1 is SGDLS, CDR2 YYNGEE. DNA for the CDR3: TGTGCCAGCAGCGTAGCTGCGGGACCGCCCCATGAAAAACTGTTTTTT. Residues: CASSVAAGPPHEKLFF.

The genes are TRBV11-2 and TRBJ2-3; D is unresolved. Trimming cost V 7 bases and J 4 bases, with 12 bases left between them. The germline gives CDR1 SGHAT, CDR2 FQNNGV. There are 13 residues in the CDR3. In DNA, the CDR3 is TGTGCCAGCACCCCCCGTTGGGCAGATACGCAGTATTTT. Translating gives CASTPRWADTQYF.

This clone has just one count. V is TRBV5-3 and J is TRBJ2-2, with D unresolved. TRBV5-3 qualifies as an ORF whose function is uncertain. There are 14 residues in the CDR3. V shed 4 bases and J shed 7 bases, with 14 bases lying between them. CDR3 bases: TGTGCCAGAAGCCCATCCATGGTCTGCGGGGAGCTGTTTTTT. As protein: CARSPSMVCGELFF.

This chain links TRBV7-6 with TRBJ2-2; 10 nucleotides align to TRBD2. Germline CDR1 SGHVS, CDR2 FNYEAQ. The CDR3 consists of 16 residues. V dropped 1 base and J dropped 1; count of bases not matched to a gene: 0. CDR3 loop: CASSLVAGGNTGELFF. CDR3 coding DNA: TGTGCCAGCAGCTTAGTAGCGGGGGGGAACACCGGGGAGCTGTTTTTT.

In its sample, this clone was seen once. The rearrangement joins TRBV6-5 to TRBJ2-5, with 7 bases aligning to TRBD2. The CDR3 has 14 amino acids. V lost 7 bases, J lost 7 bases, and 12 bases stayed unmatched. Germline CDR1 reads MNHEY; CDR2 reads SVGAGI. The CDR3 bases are TGTGCCAGCACCGAATCCGGGGGGACGGGGACCCAGTACTTC. It yields the protein CASTESGGTGTQYF.

The V and J genes are TRBV28 and TRBJ1-2; tentative D call: TRBD1 (5 bases). Germline loops: CDR1 MDHEN, CDR2 SYDVKM. This CDR3 comprises 18 residues. The V gene lost 6 bases and the J gene lost 3 bases, with 26 bases spanning the gap. DNA of the CDR3: TGTGCCAGCAGGAAAGGGGCCTTGGACTCGGGACGAGACTATGGCTACACCTTC. This codes for CASRKGALDSGRDYGYTF.

This clone showed up just a few times. This chain connects TRBV7-8 to TRBJ2-1; TRBD2 aligns across 11 bases. CDR1 and CDR2 (germline): SGHVS, FQNEAQ. V was pared by 5 bases and J by 6 bases, with 6 bases of the junction left unmatched. CDR3 length: 15 residues. CDR3 bases: TGTGCCAGCAGCCGAGAACTAGCGGGGGTCAATGAGCAGTTCTTC. Its protein product is CASSRELAGVNEQFF.

This chain connects TRBV7-3 to TRBJ2-2; D is undetermined. The CDR3 runs to 12 residues. V lost 8 bases and J 2 bases, leaving 6 bases between the germline ends. CDR1 and CDR2 (germline): SGHTA, FQGTGA. The CDR3: CASGFNTGELFF. The CDR3 DNA reads TGTGCCAGCGGGTTTAACACCGGGGAGCTGTTTTTT.

The chain combines TRBV4-1 with TRBJ1-4, with no clear D. Germline values: CDR1 MGHRA, CDR2 YSYEKL. The V gene lost 0 bases and the J gene lost 10 bases, with 6 bases spanning the gap. The CDR3 consists of 12 residues. CDR3 region: CASSQDWGKLFF. The CDR3 DNA reads TGCGCCAGCAGCCAAGATTGGGGAAAACTGTTTTTT.

This clone was seen only once. The J gene is TRBJ2-3, the V gene TRBV25-1, with a possible D match to TRBD1 (6 bases). The CDR3 loop spans 14 amino acids. V lost 4 bases and J 2 bases, leaving 10 bases between the germline ends. Germline assignment: CDR1 MGHDK and CDR2 SYGVNS. The CDR3 nucleotides are TGTGCCAGCAGTGGGGACACCCTCACAGATACGCAGTATTTT. Residues: CASSGDTLTDTQYF.

The chain combines TRBV7-2 with TRBJ1-1; D ambiguous. The CDR3 is 13 amino acids. The V and J ends lost 9 bases and 0 bases respectively, with 11 bases between them. Germline V gene sequence: CDR1 SGHTA, CDR2 FQGNSA. CDR3 bases: TGTGCCAGTAAACGGTCCATGAACACTGAAGCTTTCTTT. As protein: CASKRSMNTEAFF.

The genes are TRBV5-1 and TRBJ1-5; D is undetermined. The CDR3 is 14 residues long. Per the germline V gene, CDR1 is SGHRS and CDR2 is YFSETQ. Trimming pared 0 bases from V and 3 bases from J, leaving 7 bases between. As DNA, the CDR3 is TGCGCCAGCAGCTTGGGAGACATCAATCAGCCCCAGCATTTT. It yields the protein CASSLGDINQPQHF.

The chain is built from TRBV5-4 and TRBJ2-5, with a weak D call TRBD2 (5 bases). The CDR3 spans 13 residues. With 4 bases removed from V and 5 bases from J, the gap between germline ends came to 12 bases. Per the germline V gene, CDR1 is SGHNT and CDR2 is YYREEE (reference sequence). This CDR3 is CASSAGSVETQYF. The CDR3 DNA follows: TGTGCCAGCAGCGCTGGGAGCGTGGAGACCCAGTACTTC.

The V gene is TRBV5-1, the J gene TRBJ2-3; D remains unclear. The CDR3 runs 14 residues. The germline CDR1 and CDR2 sequences are SGHRS and YFSETQ. Trimming pared 0 bases from V and 7 bases from J, leaving 12 bases between. CDR3 residues: CASSLASAENTQYF. As DNA, the CDR3 is TGCGCCAGCAGCTTGGCCTCGGCCGAGAATACGCAGTATTTT.

This clone has more than one count but fewer than ten. V and J are TRBV19 and TRBJ1-1, with 10 nucleotides matching TRBD1. The CDR3 is 13 amino acids. The germline V gene encodes CDR1 LNHDA and CDR2 SQIVND (reference sequence). This CDR3 is CAAGTGVNTEAFF. The DNA for the CDR3 is TGTGCTGCCGGGACAGGGGTGAACACTGAAGCTTTCTTT.

The rearrangement uses TRBV6-5 and TRBJ1-1; 8 bases are a match to TRBD1. This CDR3 is built from 15 residues. Germline values: CDR1 MNHEY, CDR2 SVGAGI. V trimming: 6 bases; J trimming: 11 bases; junction bases outside the gene matches: 17. CDR3 coding DNA: TGTGCCAGCAGCTTAAAAATTACAGGGGGTTGGGAGGCTTTCTTT. Translated, it gives CASSLKITGGWEAFF.

The rearrangement joins TRBV5-1 to TRBJ2-5; D gene uncertain. The CDR3 is 11 residues long. V was clipped by 5 bases and J by 1 base, with 3 bases between them. Germline lookup yields CDR1 SGHRS and CDR2 YFSETQ. CDR3 region: CASRSQETQYF. CDR3 nucleotide sequence: TGCGCCAGCAGATCCCAAGAGACCCAGTACTTC.

This chain uses TRBV7-2 with TRBJ2-2, with D maybe TRBD2 (5 bases). V was cut by 3 bases and J by 5 bases, with 13 bases left in between. The CDR3 is 15 amino acids. Germline loops: CDR1 SGHTA, CDR2 FQGNSA. CDR3 nucleotide sequence: TGTGCCAGCAGCTTGAGGCGGGCGCGGACCGGGGAGCTGTTTTTT. It specifies CASSLRRARTGELFF.

The chain uses TRBV18 and TRBJ2-2; D remains unclear. Trimming took off 2 bases at V and 5 bases at J, with 6 bases between the two ends. Germline CDR1 KGHSH, CDR2 LQKENI. The CDR3 is 13 amino acids. CDR3 bases: TGTGCCAGCTCACCATACCTAACCGGGGAGCTGTTTTTT. It yields the protein CASSPYLTGELFF.